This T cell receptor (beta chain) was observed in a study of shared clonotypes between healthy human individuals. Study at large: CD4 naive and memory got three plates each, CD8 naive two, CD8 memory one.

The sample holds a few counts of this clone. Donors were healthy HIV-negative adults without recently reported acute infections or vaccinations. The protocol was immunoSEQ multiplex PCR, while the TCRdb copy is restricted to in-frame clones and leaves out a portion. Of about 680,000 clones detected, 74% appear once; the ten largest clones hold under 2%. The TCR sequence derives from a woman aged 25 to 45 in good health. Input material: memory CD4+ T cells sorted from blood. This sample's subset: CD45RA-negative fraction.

The DNA of the CDR3 is TGTGCCAGCTCCGCGAGGGGGACAGGCCCAGCGGAGTTCTACGAGCAGTACTTC. It yields the protein CASSARGTGPAEFYEQYF. J is TRBJ2-7 and V is TRBV18; 8 bases match TRBD1. The germline V gene has CDR1 KGHSH and CDR2 LQKENI. V was clipped by 6 bases and J by 3 bases; unmatched bases: 19. The CDR3 contains 18 residues.